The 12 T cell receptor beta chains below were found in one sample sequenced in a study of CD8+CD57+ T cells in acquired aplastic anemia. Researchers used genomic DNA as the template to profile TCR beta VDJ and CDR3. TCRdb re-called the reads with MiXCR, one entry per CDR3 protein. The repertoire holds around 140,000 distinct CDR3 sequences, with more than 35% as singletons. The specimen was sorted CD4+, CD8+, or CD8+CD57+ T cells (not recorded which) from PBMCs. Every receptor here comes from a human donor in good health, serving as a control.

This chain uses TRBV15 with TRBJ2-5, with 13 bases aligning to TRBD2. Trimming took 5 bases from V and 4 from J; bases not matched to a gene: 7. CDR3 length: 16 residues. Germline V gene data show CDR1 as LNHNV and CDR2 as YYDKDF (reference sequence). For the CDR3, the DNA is TGTGCCACCAGCGAGCGAACTAGCGGGAGGGGAGAGACCCAGTACTTC. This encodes CATSERTSGRGETQYF.

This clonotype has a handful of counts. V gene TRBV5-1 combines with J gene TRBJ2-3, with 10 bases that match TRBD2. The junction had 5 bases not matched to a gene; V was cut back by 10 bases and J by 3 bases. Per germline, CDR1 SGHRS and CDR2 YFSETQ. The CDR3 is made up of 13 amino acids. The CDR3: CAPIAGGTDTQYF. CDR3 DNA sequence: TGCGCCCCCATAGCGGGAGGAACAGATACGCAGTATTTT. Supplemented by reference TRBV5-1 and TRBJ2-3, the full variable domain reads KAGVTQTPRYLIKTRGQQVTLSCSPISGHRSVSWYQQTPGQGLQFLFEYFSETQRNKGNFPGRFSGRQFSNSRSEMNVSTLELGDSALYLCAPIAGGTDTQYFGPGTRLTVL.

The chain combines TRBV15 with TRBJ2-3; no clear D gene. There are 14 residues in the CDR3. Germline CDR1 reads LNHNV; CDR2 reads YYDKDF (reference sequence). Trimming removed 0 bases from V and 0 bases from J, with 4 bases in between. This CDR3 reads CATSRDTSTDTQYF. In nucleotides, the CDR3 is TGTGCCACCAGCAGAGATACGAGCACAGATACGCAGTATTTT.

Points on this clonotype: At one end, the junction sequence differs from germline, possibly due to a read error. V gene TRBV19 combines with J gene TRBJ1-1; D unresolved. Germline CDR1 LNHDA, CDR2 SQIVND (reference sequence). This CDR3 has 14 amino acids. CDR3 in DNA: TGCGCCAGCAGCTTGGACCAGACGTTCTCTGAAGCTTTCTTT. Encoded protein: CASSLDQTFSEAFF.

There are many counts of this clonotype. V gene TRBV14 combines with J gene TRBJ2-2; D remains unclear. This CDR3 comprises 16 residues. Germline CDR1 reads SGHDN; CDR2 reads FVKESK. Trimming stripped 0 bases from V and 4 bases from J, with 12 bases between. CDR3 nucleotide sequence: TGTGCCAGCAGCCAAGATTTCGTAAGGCTCACCGGGGAGCTGTTTTTT. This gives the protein CASSQDFVRLTGELFF.

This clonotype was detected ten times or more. The CDR3 loop reads CATSDSSLSSGTGLVYEQYF. The CDR3 nucleotides read TGTGCCACCAGTGATTCCTCCTTATCCTCCGGGACAGGGCTAGTCTACGAGCAGTACTTC. This sequence joins TRBV24-1 and TRBJ2-7; 9 bases are shared with TRBD1. The CDR3 loop spans 20 amino acids. Germline CDR1 KGHDR, CDR2 SFDVKD. J was trimmed by 3 bases and V by 2 bases; bases with no gene match: 19.

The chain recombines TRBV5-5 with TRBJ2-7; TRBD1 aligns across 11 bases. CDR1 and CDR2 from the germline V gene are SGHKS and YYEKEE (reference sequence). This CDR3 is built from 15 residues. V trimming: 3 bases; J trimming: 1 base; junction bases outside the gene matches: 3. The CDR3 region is CASSSGTGGSYEQYF. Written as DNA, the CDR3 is TGTGCCAGCAGCTCCGGGACAGGGGGTTCCTACGAGCAGTACTTC.

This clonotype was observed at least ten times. Here the CDR3 reads CATSETGVDTIYF. The DNA of the CDR3 is TGTGCCACCAGTGAAACAGGGGTAGACACCATATATTTT. The gene calls are TRBV24-1 and TRBJ1-3, with 7 positions matching TRBD1. Germline CDR1 and CDR2: KGHDR and SFDVKD. J gave up 8 bases and V 4 bases, and 4 bases lay outside the gene matches. This CDR3 has 13 residues.

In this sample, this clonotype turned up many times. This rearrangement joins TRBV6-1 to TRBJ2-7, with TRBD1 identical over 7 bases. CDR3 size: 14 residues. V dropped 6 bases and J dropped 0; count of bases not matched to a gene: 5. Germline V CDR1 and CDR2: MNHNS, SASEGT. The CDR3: CASRRQGPSYEQYF. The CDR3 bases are TGTGCCAGCAGGAGACAGGGCCCCTCCTACGAGCAGTACTTC.

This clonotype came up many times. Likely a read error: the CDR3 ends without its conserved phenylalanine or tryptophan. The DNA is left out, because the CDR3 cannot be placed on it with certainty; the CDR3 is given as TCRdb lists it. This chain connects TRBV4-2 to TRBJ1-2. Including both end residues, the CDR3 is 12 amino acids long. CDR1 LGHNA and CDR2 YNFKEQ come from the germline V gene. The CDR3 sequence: CASSQDHREAPV.

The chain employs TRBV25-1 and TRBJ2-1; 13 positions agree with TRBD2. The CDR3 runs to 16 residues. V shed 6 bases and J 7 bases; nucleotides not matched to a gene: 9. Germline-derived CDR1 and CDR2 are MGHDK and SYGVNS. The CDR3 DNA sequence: TGTGCCAGCAGCGACGCCGGACTAGCGGGGGATAATGAGCAGTTCTTC. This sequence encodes CASSDAGLAGDNEQFF.

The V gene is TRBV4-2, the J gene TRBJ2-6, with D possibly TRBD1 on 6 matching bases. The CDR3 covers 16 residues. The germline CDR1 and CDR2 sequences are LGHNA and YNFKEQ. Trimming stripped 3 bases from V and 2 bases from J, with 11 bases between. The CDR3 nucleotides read TGTGCCAGCAGCCAGACGTACAGGGCTGGGGCCAACGTCCTGACTTTC. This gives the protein CASSQTYRAGANVLTF.